This T cell receptor beta chain was retrieved from a study of cytomegalovirus exposure and HLA in healthy donors. At the level of the study: Clustering assigned 81% of the roughly 430 genotyped donors to the Caucasian-associated ancestry cluster.

This clone has only a few counts. Its antigen is unidentified. PCR amplification relied on 60 Vbeta primers (plus 13 Jbeta primers). Assay: immunoSEQ multiplex PCR; the TCRdb copy retains only in-frame clones and omits some. This repertoire shows fewer than 40,000 clones, roughly 76% found once; its top ten account for 7.5% to 10%. Points from the study as a whole: About 87% or about 30% of the time was how often most TCR beta V segments were productive, according to an earlier analysis.

Material: PBMCs. This clonotype was obtained from a woman in her forties in good health and CMV-seronegative.

CDR3: CASSSHRGSHNSPLHF. CDR3 nucleotides: TGTGCCAGCAGCTCGCACAGGGGGAGTCATAATTCACCCCTCCACTTT. The chain has TRBV11-2 and TRBJ1-6, with 8 bases lining up with TRBD1. V was clipped by 4 bases and J by 5 bases; unmatched bases: 7. The germline V gene has CDR1 SGHAT and CDR2 FQNNGV. This CDR3 region has 16 residues.